The 2 T cell receptor beta chains reported below all come from one sample, sequenced in a study of cytomegalovirus exposure and HLA in healthy donors. The PCR used 60 Vbeta and 13 Jbeta primers. TCRdb keeps only in-frame clones here, not all; method: immunoSEQ multiplex PCR. This table holds some 150,000 clones, around 66% found once. Sequencing was performed on PBMCs. The origin of the receptors is a woman under 40 in good health and CMV-seropositive.

The CDR3 is CASSRGQGGLETQYF. CDR3 coding DNA: TGCGCCAGCAGCAGAGGACAGGGGGGTTTGGAGACCCAGTACTTC. This chain connects TRBV5-1 to TRBJ2-5, with 10 nucleotides matching TRBD1. There are 15 residues in the CDR3. The J segment lost 5 bases and the V segment lost 4 bases, leaving 8 bases of the junction unmatched. The germline V gene encodes CDR1 SGHRS and CDR2 YFSETQ.

Here the CDR3 reads CASSASPTGGYEQYF. CDR3 nucleotide sequence: TGTGCCAGCAGTGCCTCTCCGACAGGGGGTTACGAGCAGTACTTC. The chain carries TRBV2 and TRBJ2-7, with TRBD1 identical over 9 bases. With V trimmed by 4 bases and J by 4 bases, 8 bases remained unmatched. This CDR3 has 15 residues. Germline V CDR1 and CDR2: SNHLY, FYNNEI.